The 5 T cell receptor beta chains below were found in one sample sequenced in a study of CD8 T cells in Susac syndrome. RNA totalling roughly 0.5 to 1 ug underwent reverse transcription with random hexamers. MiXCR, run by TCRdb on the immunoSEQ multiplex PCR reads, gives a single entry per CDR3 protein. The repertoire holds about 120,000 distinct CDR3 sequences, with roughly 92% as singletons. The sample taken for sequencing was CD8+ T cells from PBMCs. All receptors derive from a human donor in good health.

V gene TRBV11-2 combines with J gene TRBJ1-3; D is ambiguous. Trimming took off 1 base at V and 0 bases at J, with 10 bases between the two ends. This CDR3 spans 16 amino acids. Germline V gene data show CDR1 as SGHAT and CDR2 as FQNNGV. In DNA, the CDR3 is TGTGCCAGCAGCTTAGCGGCAGCCTCCTCTGGAAACACCATATATTTT. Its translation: CASSLAAASSGNTIYF.

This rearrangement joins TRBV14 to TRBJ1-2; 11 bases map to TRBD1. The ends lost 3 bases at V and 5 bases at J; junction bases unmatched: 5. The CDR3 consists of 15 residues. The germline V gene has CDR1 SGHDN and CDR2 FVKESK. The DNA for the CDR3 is TGTGCCAGCAGCCATGGACAGGGGGCTTCGTATGGCTACACCTTC. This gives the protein CASSHGQGASYGYTF.

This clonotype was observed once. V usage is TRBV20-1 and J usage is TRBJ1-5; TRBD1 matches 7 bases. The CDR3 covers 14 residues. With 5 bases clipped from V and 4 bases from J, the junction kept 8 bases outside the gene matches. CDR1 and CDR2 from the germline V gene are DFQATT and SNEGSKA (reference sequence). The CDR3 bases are TGCAGTGCTGCAGGGGGGCAGAAGAATCAGCCCCAGCATTTT. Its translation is CSAAGGQKNQPQHF.

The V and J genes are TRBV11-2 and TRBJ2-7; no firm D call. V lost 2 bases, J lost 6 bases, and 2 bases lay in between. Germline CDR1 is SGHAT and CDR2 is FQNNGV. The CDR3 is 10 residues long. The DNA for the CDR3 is TGTGCCAGCAGCTTAAGCGAGCAGTACTTC. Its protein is CASSLSEQYF.

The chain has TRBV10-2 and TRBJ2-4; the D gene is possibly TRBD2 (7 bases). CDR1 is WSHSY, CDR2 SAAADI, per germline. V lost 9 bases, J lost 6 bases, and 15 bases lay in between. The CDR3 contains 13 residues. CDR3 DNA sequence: TGCGCCAGTGCCGGGGGGCCGAGAAACATTCAGTACTTC. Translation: CASAGGPRNIQYF.